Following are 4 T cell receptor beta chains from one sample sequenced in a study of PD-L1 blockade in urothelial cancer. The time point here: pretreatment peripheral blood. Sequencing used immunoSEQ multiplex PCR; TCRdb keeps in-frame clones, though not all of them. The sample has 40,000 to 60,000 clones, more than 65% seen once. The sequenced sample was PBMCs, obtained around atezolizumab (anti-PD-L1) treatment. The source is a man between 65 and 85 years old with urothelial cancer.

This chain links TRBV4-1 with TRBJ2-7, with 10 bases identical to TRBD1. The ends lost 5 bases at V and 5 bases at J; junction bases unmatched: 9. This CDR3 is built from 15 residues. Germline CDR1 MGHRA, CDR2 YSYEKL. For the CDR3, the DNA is TGCGCCAGCAGCGCCGCCGGGACAGGGGTCGACGAGCAGTACTTC. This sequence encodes CASSAAGTGVDEQYF.

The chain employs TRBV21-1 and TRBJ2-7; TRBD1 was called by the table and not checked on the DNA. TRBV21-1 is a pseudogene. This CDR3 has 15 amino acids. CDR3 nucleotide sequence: TGTGCCAGCAGCAAAGAGAGGGGGCGCGGATACGAGCAGTACTTC. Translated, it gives CASSKERGRGYEQYF.

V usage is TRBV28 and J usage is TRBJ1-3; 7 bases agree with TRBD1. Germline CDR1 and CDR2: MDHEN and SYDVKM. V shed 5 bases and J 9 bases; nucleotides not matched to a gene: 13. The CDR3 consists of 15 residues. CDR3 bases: TGTGCCAGCAGTCAACCCCCGCAACAGGGGAGCACCATATATTTT. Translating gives CASSQPPQQGSTIYF.

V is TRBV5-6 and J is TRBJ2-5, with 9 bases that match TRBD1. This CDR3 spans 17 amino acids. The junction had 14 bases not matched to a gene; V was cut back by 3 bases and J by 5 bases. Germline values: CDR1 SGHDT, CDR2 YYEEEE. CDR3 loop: CASSSSGRDRVYETQYF. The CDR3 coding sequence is TGTGCCAGCAGCTCGTCCGGACGGGACAGGGTATATGAGACCCAGTACTTC.